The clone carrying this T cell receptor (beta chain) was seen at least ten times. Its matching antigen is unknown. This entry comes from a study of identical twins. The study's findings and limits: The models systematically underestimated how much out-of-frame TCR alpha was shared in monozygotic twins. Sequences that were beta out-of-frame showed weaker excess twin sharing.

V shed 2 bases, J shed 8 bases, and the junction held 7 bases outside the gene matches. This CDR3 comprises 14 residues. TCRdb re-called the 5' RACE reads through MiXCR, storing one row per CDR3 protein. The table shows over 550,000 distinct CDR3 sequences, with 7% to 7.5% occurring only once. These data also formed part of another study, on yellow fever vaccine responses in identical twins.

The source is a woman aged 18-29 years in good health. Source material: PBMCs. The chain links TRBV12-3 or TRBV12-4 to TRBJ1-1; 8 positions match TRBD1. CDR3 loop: CASSLSTGGQEAFF. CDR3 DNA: TGTGCCAGCAGTTTAAGCACAGGGGGGCAAGAAGCTTTCTTT.